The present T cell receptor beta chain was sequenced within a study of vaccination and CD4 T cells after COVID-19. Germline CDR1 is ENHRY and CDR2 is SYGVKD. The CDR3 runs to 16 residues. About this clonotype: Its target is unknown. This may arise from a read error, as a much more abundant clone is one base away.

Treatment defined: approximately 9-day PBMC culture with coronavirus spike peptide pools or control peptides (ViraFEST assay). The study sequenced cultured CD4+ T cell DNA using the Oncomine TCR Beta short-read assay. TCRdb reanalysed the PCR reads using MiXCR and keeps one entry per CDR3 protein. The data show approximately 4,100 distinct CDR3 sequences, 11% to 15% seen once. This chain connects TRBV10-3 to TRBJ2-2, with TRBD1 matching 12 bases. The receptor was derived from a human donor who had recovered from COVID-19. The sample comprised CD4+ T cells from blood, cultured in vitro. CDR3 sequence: CAISEGTGGSGGEQFF. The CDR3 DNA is TGTGCCATCAGTGAAGGGACAGGGGGCTCGGGCGGGGAGCAGTTTTTT.